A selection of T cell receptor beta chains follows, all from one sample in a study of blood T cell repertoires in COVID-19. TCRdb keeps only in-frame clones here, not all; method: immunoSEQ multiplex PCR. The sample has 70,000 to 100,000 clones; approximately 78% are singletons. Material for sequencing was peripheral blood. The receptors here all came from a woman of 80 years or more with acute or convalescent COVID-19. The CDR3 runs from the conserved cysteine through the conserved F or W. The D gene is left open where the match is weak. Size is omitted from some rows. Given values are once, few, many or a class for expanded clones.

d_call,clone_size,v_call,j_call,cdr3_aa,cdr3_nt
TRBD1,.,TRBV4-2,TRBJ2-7,CASSQDGQGPYEQYF,TGTGCCAGCAGCCAAGATGGACAGGGGCCCTACGAGCAGTACTTC
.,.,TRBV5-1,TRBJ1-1,CASSLGNSLNSNTEAFF,TGCGCCAGCAGCTTGGGTAACAGCCTAAACTCGAACACTGAAGCTTTCTTT
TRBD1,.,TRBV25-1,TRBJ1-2,CASTRQGADGYTF,TGTGCCAGTACAAGACAGGGGGCAGATGGCTACACCTTC
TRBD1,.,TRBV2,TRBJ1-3,CASSFYSPGQGIAGNTIYF,TGTGCCAGCAGTTTCTACTCACCGGGACAGGGGATCGCCGGAAACACCATATATTTT
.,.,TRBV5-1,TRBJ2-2,CASSGGGTNTGELFF,TGCGCCAGCAGTGGAGGGGGCACGAACACCGGGGAGCTGTTTTTT
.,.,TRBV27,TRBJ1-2,CASSVARPRGNYGYTF,TGTGCCAGCAGTGTAGCCCGCCCCAGGGGTAACTATGGCTACACCTTC
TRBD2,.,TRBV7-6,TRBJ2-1,CASSLESGAPYNEQFF,TGTGCCAGCAGCTTAGAAAGCGGGGCCCCGTACAATGAGCAGTTCTTC
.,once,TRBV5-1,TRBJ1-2,CASSSGTLNYGYTF,TGCGCCAGCAGCTCCGGGACACTTAACTATGGCTACACCTTC
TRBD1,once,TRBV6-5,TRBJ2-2,CASSSPFRGYGELFF,TGTGCCAGCAGTTCCCCATTCAGGGGGTACGGGGAGCTGTTTTTT
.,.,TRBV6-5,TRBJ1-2,CASSRGYGYTF,TGTGCCAGCAGCCGGGGCTATGGCTACACCTTC
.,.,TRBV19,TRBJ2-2,CASSTHTTGELFF,TGTGCCAGTAGTACTCACACCACCGGGGAGCTGTTTTTT
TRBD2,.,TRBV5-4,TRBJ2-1,CASSLGSGGAGEQFF,TGTGCCAGCAGCTTGGGTAGCGGGGGGGCTGGTGAGCAGTTCTTC
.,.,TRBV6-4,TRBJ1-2,CASSFDGGYGYTF,TGTGCCAGCAGTTTTGATGGCGGCTATGGCTACACCTTC
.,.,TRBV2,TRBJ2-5,CASSEALQTQYF,TGTGCCAGCAGTGAAGCGCTACAGACCCAGTACTTC
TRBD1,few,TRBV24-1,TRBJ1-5,CATSDWTGSQPQHF,TGTGCCACCAGTGATTGGACAGGGAGCCAGCCCCAGCATTTT
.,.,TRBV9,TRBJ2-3,CASGSWDTQYF,TGTGCCAGCGGGAGTTGGGATACGCAGTATTTT
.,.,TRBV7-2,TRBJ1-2,CASSLALGDYGYTF,TGTGCCAGCAGCTTAGCGTTAGGGGACTATGGCTACACCTTC
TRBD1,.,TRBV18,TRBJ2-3,CASSPPSTGGVKDTQYF,TGTGCCAGCTCACCACCCTCGACAGGGGGAGTAAAGGATACGCAGTATTTT
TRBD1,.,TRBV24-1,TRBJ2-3,CATRAGQGADTQYF,TGTGCCACCCGCGCAGGACAGGGGGCAGATACGCAGTATTTT
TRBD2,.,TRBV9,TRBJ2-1,CASSITSGYNEQFF,TGTGCCAGCAGCATTACTAGCGGTTACAATGAGCAGTTCTTC
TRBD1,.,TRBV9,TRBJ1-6,CASSKTGAVSSPLHF,TGTGCCAGCAGCAAAACAGGGGCGGTGTCTTCACCCCTCCACTTT
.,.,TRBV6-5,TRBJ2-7,CASSYSKGINEQYF,TGTGCCAGCAGTTACTCGAAGGGGATCAACGAGCAGTACTTC
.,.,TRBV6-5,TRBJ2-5,CASSYRTALTQYF,TGTGCCAGCAGTTACCGGACAGCCCTAACCCAGTACTTC
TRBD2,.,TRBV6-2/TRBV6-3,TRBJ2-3,CASSSGLAGSRTDTQYF,TGTGCCAGCAGTTCGGGACTAGCGGGGAGTCGCACAGATACGCAGTATTTT
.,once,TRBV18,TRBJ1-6,CASSPSEGLPLHF,TGTGCCAGCTCACCCTCGGAGGGCCTACCCCTCCACTTT
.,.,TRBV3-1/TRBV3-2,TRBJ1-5,CASSQDTPGLLSNQPQHF,TGTGCCAGCAGCCAAGATACTCCAGGGTTGCTAAGCAATCAGCCCCAGCATTTT
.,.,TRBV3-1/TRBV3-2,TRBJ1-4,CASSYPGLDSTRKLFF,TGTGCCAGCAGTTACCCGGGACTTGACTCGACCCGAAAACTGTTTTTT
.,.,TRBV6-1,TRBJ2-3,CASSAQVRISTDTQYF,TGTGCCAGCAGTGCCCAGGTCCGAATTAGCACAGATACGCAGTATTTT
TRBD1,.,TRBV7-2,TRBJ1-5,CASSLDSTGSNQPQHF,TGTGCCAGCAGCTTAGATTCGACAGGGAGTAATCAGCCCCAGCATTTT
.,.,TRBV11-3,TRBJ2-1,CASSLVTTLQGNNEQFF,TGTGCCAGCAGCTTAGTAACTACTCTACAGGGAAACAATGAGCAGTTCTTC
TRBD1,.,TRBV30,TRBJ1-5,CAWSSEGGTGNQPQHF,TGTGCCTGGAGCTCCGAGGGAGGGACAGGGAATCAGCCCCAGCATTTT
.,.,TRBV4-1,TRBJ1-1,CASSQDQPGLNTEAFF,TGCGCCAGCAGCCAAGATCAACCGGGGTTGAACACTGAAGCTTTCTTT
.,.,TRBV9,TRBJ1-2,CASSVAGGLSGYTF,TGTGCCAGCAGCGTAGCCGGGGGTCTAAGTGGCTACACCTTC
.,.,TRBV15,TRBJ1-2,CATSREREGNYGYTF,TGTGCCACCAGCAGAGAGAGGGAAGGGAATTATGGCTACACCTTC
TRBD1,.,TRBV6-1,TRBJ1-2,CASSDRAPPDRAGTF,TGTGCCAGCAGTGATCGGGCTCCACCCGACAGGGCCGGCACCTTC
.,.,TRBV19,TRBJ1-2,CASTLGGGIGDGYTF,TGTGCCAGTACCCTCGGGGGAGGGATCGGGGATGGCTACACCTTC
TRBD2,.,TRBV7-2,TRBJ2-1,CARPIAGGLWLGEQFF,TGTGCCAGGCCTATAGCGGGGGGGCTTTGGCTTGGTGAGCAGTTCTTC